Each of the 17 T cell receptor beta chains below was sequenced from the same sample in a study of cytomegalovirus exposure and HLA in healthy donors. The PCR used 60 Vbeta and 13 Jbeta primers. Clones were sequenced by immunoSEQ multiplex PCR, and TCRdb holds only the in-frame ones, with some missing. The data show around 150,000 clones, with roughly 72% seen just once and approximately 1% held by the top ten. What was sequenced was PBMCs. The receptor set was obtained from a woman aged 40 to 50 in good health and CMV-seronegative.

CDR3 sequence reads: CAIGGWNTEAFF. The CDR3 coding sequence is TGTGCCATCGGGGGGTGGAACACTGAAGCTTTCTTT. The chain combines TRBV15 with TRBJ1-1; D possibly corresponds to TRBD1 (5 bases). V lost 10 bases and J lost 1, with 10 bases in between. The CDR3 consists of 12 residues. CDR1 and CDR2 from the germline V gene are LNHNV and YYDKDF (reference sequence). Full variable domain (missing parts from reference TRBV15 and TRBJ1-1): DAMVIQNPRYQVTQFGKPVTLSCSQTLNHNVMYWYQQKSSQAPKLLFHYYDKDFNNEADTPDNFQSRRPNTSFCFLDIRSPGLGDTAMYLCAIGGWNTEAFFGQGTRLTVV.

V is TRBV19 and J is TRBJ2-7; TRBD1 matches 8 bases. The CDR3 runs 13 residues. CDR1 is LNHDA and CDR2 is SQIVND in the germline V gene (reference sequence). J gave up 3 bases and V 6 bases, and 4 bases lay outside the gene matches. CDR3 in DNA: TGTGCCAGTAGAAAGGACAGGGACTACGAGCAGTACTTC. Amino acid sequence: CASRKDRDYEQYF.

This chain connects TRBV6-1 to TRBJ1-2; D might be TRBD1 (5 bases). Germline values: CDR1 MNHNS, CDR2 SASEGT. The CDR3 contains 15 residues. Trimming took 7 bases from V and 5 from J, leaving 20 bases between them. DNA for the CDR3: TGTGCCAGCATTCTCGGGTGGGGGGGGACTTATGGCTACACCTTC. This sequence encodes CASILGWGGTYGYTF.

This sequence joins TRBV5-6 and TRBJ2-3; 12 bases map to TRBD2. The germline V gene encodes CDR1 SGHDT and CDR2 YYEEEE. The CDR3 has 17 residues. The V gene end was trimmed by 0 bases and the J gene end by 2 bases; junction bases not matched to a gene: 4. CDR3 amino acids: CASSLAPSGRATDTQYF. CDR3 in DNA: TGTGCCAGCAGCTTGGCCCCTAGCGGGAGGGCCACAGATACGCAGTATTTT. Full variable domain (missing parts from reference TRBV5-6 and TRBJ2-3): DAGVTQSPTHLIKTRGQQVTLRCSPKSGHDTVSWYQQALGQGPQFIFQYYEEEERQRGNFPDRFSGHQFPNYSSELNVNALLLGDSALYLCASSLAPSGRATDTQYFGPGTRLTVL.

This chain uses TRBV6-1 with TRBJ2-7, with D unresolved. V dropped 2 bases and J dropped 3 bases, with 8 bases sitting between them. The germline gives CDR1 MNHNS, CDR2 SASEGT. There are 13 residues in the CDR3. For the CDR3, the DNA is TGTGCCAGCAGTGAATATGGCTTCTACGAGCAGTACTTC. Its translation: CASSEYGFYEQYF.

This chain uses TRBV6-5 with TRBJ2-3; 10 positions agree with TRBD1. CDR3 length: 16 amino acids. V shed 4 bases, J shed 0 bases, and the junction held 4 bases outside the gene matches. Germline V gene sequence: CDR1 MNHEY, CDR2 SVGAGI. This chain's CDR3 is CASSFRTGGSTDTQYF. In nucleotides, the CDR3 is TGTGCCAGCAGTTTCCGGACAGGGGGAAGCACAGATACGCAGTATTTT.

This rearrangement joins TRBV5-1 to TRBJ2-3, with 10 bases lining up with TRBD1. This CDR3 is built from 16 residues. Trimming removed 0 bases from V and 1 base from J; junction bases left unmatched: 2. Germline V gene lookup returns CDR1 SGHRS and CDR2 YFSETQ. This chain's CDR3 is CASSLGQGAGTDTQYF. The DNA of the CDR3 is TGCGCCAGCAGCTTGGGACAGGGGGCGGGCACAGATACGCAGTATTTT.

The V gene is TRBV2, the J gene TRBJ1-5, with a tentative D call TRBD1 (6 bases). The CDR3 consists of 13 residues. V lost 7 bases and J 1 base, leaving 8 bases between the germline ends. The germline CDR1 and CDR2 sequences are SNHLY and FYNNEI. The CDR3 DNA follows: TGTGCCAGCAATAGGGGGAGCAATCAGCCCCAGCATTTT. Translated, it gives CASNRGSNQPQHF. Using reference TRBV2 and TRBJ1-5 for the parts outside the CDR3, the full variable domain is EPEVTQTPSHQVTQMGQEVILRCVPISNHLYFYWYRQILGQKVEFLVSFYNNEISEKSEIFDDQFSVERPDGSNFTLKIRSTKLEDSAMYFCASNRGSNQPQHFGDGTRLSIL.

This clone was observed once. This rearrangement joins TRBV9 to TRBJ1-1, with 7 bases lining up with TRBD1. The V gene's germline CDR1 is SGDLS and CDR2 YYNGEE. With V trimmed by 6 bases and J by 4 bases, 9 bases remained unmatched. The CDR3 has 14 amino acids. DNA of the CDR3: TGTGCCAGCACTCCCCCCGGGACAGCCACTGAAGCTTTCTTT. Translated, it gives CASTPPGTATEAFF.

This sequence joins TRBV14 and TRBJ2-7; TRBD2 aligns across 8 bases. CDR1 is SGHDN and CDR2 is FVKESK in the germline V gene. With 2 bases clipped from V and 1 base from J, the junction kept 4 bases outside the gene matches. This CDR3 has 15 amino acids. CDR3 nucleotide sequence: TGTGCCAGCAGCCAAATCCCGGGAGGGTCCTACGAGCAGTACTTC. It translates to CASSQIPGGSYEQYF.

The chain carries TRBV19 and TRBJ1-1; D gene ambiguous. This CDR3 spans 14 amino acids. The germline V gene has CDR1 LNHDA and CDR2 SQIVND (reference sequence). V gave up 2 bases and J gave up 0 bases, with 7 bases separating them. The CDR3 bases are TGTGCCAGTAGTATACTAGTTATGAACACTGAAGCTTTCTTT. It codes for CASSILVMNTEAFF. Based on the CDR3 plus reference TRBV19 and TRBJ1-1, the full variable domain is DGGITQSPKYLFRKEGQNVTLSCEQNLNHDAMYWYRQDPGQGLRLIYYSQIVNDFQKGDIAEGYSVSREKKESFPLTVTSAQKNPTAFYLCASSILVMNTEAFFGQGTRLTVV.

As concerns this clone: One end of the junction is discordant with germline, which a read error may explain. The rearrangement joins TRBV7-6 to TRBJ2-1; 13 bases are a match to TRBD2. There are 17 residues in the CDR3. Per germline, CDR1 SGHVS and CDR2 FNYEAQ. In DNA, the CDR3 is TGTGCCAGCACCTTAGGACTAGCGGGAGTTCGGTCCAATGAGCAGTTCTTC. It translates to CASTLGLAGVRSNEQFF. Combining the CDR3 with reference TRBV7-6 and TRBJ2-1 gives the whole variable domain GAGVSQSPRYKVTKRGQDVALRCDPISGHVSLYWYRQALGQGPEFLTYFNYEAQQDKSGLPNDRFSAERPEGSISTLTIQRTEQRDSAMYRCASTLGLAGVRSNEQFFGPGTRLTVL.

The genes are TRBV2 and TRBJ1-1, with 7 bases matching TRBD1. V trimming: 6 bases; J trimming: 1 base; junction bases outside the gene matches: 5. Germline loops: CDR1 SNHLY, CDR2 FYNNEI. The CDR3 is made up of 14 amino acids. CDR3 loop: CASSLQGWNTEAFF. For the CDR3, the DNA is TGTGCCAGCAGCCTACAGGGGTGGAACACTGAAGCTTTCTTT.

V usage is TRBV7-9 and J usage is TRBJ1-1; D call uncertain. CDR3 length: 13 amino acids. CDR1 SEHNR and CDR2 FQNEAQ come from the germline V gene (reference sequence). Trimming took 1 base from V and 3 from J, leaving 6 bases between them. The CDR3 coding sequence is TGTGCCAGCAGCTTAGAAGAGGACACTGAAGCTTTCTTT. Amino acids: CASSLEEDTEAFF.

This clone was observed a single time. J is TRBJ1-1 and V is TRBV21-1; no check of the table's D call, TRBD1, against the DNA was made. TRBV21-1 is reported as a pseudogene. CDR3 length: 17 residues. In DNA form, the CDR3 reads TGTGCCAGCAGCGACCCTTACAGGGGAAAGATGAACACTGAAGCTTTCTTT. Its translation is CASSDPYRGKMNTEAFF.

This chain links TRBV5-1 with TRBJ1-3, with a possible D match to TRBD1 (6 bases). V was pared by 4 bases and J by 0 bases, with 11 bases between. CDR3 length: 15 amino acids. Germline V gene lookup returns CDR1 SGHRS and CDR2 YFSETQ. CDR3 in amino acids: CASSLGGASGNTIYF. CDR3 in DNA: TGCGCCAGCAGCCTGGGGGGCGCCTCTGGAAACACCATATATTTT.

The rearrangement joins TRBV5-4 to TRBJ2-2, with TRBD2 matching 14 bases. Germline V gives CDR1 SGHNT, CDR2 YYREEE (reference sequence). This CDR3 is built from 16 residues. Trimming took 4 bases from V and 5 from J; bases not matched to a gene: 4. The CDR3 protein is CASSPGLAGGTGELFF. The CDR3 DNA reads TGTGCCAGCAGCCCCGGACTAGCGGGGGGAACCGGGGAGCTGTTTTTT. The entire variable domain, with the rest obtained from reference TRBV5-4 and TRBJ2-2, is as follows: ETGVTQSPTHLIKTRGQQVTLRCSSQSGHNTVSWYQQALGQGPQFIFQYYREEENGRGNFPPRFSGLQFPNYSSELNVNALELDDSALYLCASSPGLAGGTGELFFGEGSRLTVL.